Presented here are 8 T cell receptor beta chains from one specimen sequenced in a study of CD8+ T cells in alopecia areata. Reverse transcription of extracted RNA yielded cDNA, which provided the sequencing template. Using immunoSEQ multiplex PCR, the repertoire was profiled, and TCRdb retains in-frame clones only, with some absent. The sample includes 110,000 or so clones, 55% to 60% of them seen just once. Material for sequencing was NKG2D-low CD8+ T cells sorted from blood. The origin of the receptors is a human donor with alopecia areata.

This clone was observed once. V usage is TRBV7-3 and J usage is TRBJ2-2; possible D gene TRBD2, 6 bases. This CDR3 is 16 amino acids long. The V end lost 1 base, the J end lost 7 bases, and 16 bases lay between the germline ends. Germline V CDR1 and CDR2: SGHTA, FQGTGA. The CDR3 DNA follows: TGTGCCAGCAGCTTAAGAGCCCCCGGGGGTATCGGGGAGCTGTTTTTT. This codes for CASSLRAPGGIGELFF.

The chain is built from TRBV21-1 and TRBJ2-7; the table's D gene call, TRBD1, was not cross checked with the DNA. TRBV21-1 is a pseudogene locus. This CDR3 is built from 13 residues. The chain's CDR3 is CASSKDRVIEQYF. Written as DNA, the CDR3 is TGTGCCAGCAGCAAAGACAGGGTCATCGAGCAGTACTTC.

This clone appeared once. The chain joins TRBV29-1 to TRBJ1-2; 8 bases agree with TRBD1. The CDR3 spans 14 residues. J was trimmed by 4 bases and V by 1 base; bases with no gene match: 5. CDR1 and CDR2 (germline): SQVTM, ANQGSEA. This CDR3 is CSVEVGQATYGYTF. The CDR3 DNA sequence: TGCAGCGTTGAAGTGGGACAGGCGACCTATGGCTACACCTTC.

The V gene is TRBV5-1, the J gene TRBJ1-2; D ambiguous. CDR1 is SGHRS, CDR2 YFSETQ, per germline. The CDR3 contains 13 residues. Trimming took 3 bases from V and 13 from J, leaving 19 bases between them. CDR3 DNA sequence: TGCGCCAGCAGCTCCAACCCCGCGGGCCAAGGCACCTTC. It codes for CASSSNPAGQGTF.

V gene TRBV27 combines with J gene TRBJ2-4; perhaps TRBD1 as D (5 bases). With 8 bases removed from V and 0 bases from J, the gap between germline ends came to 8 bases. Germline lookup yields CDR1 MNHEY and CDR2 SMNVEV (reference sequence). The CDR3 sequence is 13 residues long. The CDR3 region is CASGALAKNIQYF. The CDR3 bases are TGTGCCAGCGGGGCCTTAGCCAAAAACATTCAGTACTTC.

This clone was detected a few times. The chain has TRBV27 and TRBJ2-7, with 10 bases lining up with TRBD2. The V segment lost 7 bases and the J segment 5 bases; nucleotides outside the gene matches: 11. Germline V CDR1 and CDR2: MNHEY, SMNVEV (reference sequence). CDR3 size: 15 residues. The CDR3 is CASMLTSGPLNEQYF. The CDR3 region has the DNA TGTGCCAGCATGTTGACTAGCGGGCCTTTAAACGAGCAGTACTTC.

V usage is TRBV20-1 and J usage is TRBJ2-7; no reliable D call. This CDR3 contains 10 residues. Per germline, CDR1 DFQATT and CDR2 SNEGSKA (reference sequence). The V and J ends lost 3 bases and 4 bases respectively, with 4 bases between them. CDR3 sequence (DNA): TGCAGTGCTAGGGATTACGAGCAGTACTTC. Translated: CSARDYEQYF.

This clone was seen only a few times. The J gene is TRBJ1-3, the V gene TRBV4-1; no definite D call. The germline V gene has CDR1 MGHRA and CDR2 YSYEKL. Trimming took 4 bases from V and 4 from J, leaving 8 bases between them. This CDR3 region has 13 residues. The CDR3 region is CASSPVGGNTIYF. CDR3 nucleotides: TGCGCCAGCAGCCCTGTCGGAGGAAACACCATATATTTT.